Listed below are T cell receptor beta chains from one sample, sequenced in a study of shared clonotypes between healthy human individuals. Sequencing used immunoSEQ multiplex PCR; TCRdb keeps in-frame clones, though not all of them. The sample has 450,000 to 500,000 clones, approximately 82% seen once; the top ten hold 12%. The sample comprised PBMCs. All receptors come from a woman between 40 and 50 years old in good health. Some clones in this sample may be carry-over from other donors' samples. The CDR3 runs from the conserved cysteine through the conserved F or W. D genes are given only for firm matches. Size is stated for part of the rows, as once, few or many counts, or as a class when the clone is expanded.

>TRBV6-1|.|TRBJ2-1|15|.
CATQIGNRGYNEQFF
TGTGCCACCCAAATCGGGAACCGCGGGTACAATGAGCAGTTCTTC
>TRBV25-1|few|TRBJ2-7|17|.
CASSETGTIRGAYEQYF
TGTGCCAGCAGTGAAACAGGGACCATCCGAGGCGCCTACGAGCAGTACTTC
>TRBV7-2|.|TRBJ1-2|15|.
CASSFAVDGTYGYTF
TGTGCCAGCAGCTTCGCAGTCGACGGGACTTATGGCTACACCTTC
>TRBV5-6|.|TRBJ1-5|19|TRBD1
CASSLRPDRANSRDQPQHF
TGTGCCAGCAGCTTGCGGCCGGACAGGGCCAACTCGAGGGATCAGCCCCAGCATTTT
>TRBV27|once|TRBJ2-5|14|TRBD1
CASSLWDRQETQYF
TGTGCCAGCAGTTTATGGGACAGGCAAGAGACCCAGTACTTC
>TRBV7-2|.|TRBJ2-2|16|TRBD2
CASSLDAGGITGELFF
TGTGCCAGCAGCTTAGATGCGGGAGGAATCACCGGGGAGCTGTTTTTT
>TRBV21-1|many|TRBJ2-3|18|.
CASSFRDFLAGEEDTQYF
TGTGCCAGCAGCTTCCGGGACTTCCTAGCGGGAGAAGAAGATACGCAGTATTTT
>TRBV28|.|TRBJ2-6|13|.
CASGGLGANVLTF
TGTGCCAGCGGAGGGCTAGGGGCCAACGTCCTGACTTTC
>TRBV11-1|.|TRBJ2-2|15|TRBD1
CASSLGYRGAGELFF
TGTGCCAGCAGCTTAGGTTACAGGGGAGCGGGGGAGCTGTTTTTT
>TRBV28|.|TRBJ2-1|17|TRBD2
CASRGTSGRDLFNEQFF
TGTGCCAGCAGAGGGACTAGCGGGAGGGATTTATTCAATGAGCAGTTCTTC
>TRBV25-1|once|TRBJ2-3|13|TRBD1
CATTPGGADTQYF
TGTGCCACCACACCAGGGGGCGCAGATACGCAGTATTTT
>TRBV9|.|TRBJ2-3|12|.
CASSVARDTQYF
TGTGCCAGCAGCGTGGCAAGGGATACGCAGTATTTT
>TRBV5-6|.|TRBJ2-7|13|TRBD2
CASSLVGGDEQYF
TGTGCCAGCAGCTTGGTGGGGGGGGACGAGCAGTACTTC
>TRBV20-1|.|TRBJ2-7|11|.
CSARVGHEQYF
TGCAGTGCTAGAGTGGGTCACGAGCAGTACTTC
>TRBV6-5|.|TRBJ2-2|15|.
CASSLTGSNTGELFF
TGTGCCAGCAGTCTTACAGGGAGTAACACCGGGGAGCTGTTTTTT
>TRBV10-3|.|TRBJ1-2|14|TRBD1
CAIKPGQGAYGYTF
TGTGCCATCAAACCGGGACAGGGGGCTTATGGCTACACCTTC
>TRBV5-1|.|TRBJ2-1|15|.
CASSLSAGSYNEQFF
TGCGCCAGCAGCTTGTCGGCGGGATCCTACAATGAGCAGTTCTTC
>TRBV11-1|once|TRBJ2-1|13|.
CASSLVPTDEQFF
TGTGCCAGCAGCTTAGTCCCTACGGATGAGCAGTTCTTC
>TRBV11-2|.|TRBJ2-7|13|TRBD1
CASSLGQGLEQYF
TGTGCCAGCAGCCTAGGACAGGGCCTCGAGCAGTACTTC
>TRBV11-3|.|TRBJ2-3|16|TRBD1
CASSLGPGQGTDTQYF
TGTGCCAGCAGCTTAGGCCCGGGACAGGGTACAGATACGCAGTATTTT
>TRBV28|.|TRBJ2-7|13|TRBD1
CASSPGQGYEQYF
TGTGCCAGCAGTCCGGGACAGGGCTACGAGCAGTACTTC
>TRBV10-3|.|TRBJ2-1|16|.
CAISESNGLATGEQFF
TGTGCCATCAGTGAGTCGAATGGTTTGGCGACAGGTGAGCAGTTCTTC